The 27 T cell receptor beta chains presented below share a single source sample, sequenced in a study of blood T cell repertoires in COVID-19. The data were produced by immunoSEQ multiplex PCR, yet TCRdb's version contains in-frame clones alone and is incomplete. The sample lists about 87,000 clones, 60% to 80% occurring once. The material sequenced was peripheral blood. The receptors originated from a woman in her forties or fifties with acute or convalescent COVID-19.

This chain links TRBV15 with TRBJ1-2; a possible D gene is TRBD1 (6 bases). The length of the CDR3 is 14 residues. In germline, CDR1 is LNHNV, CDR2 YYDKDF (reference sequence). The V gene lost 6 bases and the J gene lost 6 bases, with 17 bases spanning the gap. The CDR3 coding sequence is TGTGCCACCAGAACTTACCAGGGGCCCCATGGCTACACCTTC. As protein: CATRTYQGPHGYTF.

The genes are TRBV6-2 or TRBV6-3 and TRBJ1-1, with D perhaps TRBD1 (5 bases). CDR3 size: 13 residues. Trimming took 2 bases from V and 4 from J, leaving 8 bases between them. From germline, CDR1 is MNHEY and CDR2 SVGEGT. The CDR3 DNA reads TGTGCCAGCAGTTACCGGGGGGTCACTGAAGCTTTCTTT. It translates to CASSYRGVTEAFF.

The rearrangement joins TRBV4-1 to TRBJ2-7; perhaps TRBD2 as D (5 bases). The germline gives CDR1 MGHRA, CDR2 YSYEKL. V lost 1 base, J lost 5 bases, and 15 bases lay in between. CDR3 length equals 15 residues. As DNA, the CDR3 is TGCGCCAGCAGCCAAGGGGGTCTAGCTGGGGACGAGCAGTACTTC. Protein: CASSQGGLAGDEQYF.

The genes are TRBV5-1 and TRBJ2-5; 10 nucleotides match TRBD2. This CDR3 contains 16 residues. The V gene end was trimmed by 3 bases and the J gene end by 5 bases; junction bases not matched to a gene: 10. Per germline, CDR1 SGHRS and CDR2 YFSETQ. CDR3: CASSSSSGGLQETQYF. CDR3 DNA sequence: TGCGCCAGCAGCTCGTCTAGCGGGGGCCTCCAGGAGACCCAGTACTTC.

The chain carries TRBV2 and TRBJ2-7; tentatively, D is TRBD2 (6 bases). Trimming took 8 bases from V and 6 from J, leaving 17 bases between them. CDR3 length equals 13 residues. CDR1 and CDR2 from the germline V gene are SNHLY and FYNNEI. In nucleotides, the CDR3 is TGTGCCAGCTGGGGGGATGGGGTCCGCGAGCAGTACTTC. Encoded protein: CASWGDGVREQYF.

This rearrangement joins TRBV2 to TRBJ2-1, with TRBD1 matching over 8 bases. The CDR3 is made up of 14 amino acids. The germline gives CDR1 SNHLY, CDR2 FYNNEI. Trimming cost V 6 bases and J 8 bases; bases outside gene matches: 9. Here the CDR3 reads CASSLGQDVDEQFF. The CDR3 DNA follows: TGTGCCAGCAGCCTGGGACAGGACGTGGATGAGCAGTTCTTC. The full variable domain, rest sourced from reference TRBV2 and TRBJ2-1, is EPEVTQTPSHQVTQMGQEVILRCVPISNHLYFYWYRQILGQKVEFLVSFYNNEISEKSEIFDDQFSVERPDGSNFTLKIRSTKLEDSAMYFCASSLGQDVDEQFFGPGTRLTVL.

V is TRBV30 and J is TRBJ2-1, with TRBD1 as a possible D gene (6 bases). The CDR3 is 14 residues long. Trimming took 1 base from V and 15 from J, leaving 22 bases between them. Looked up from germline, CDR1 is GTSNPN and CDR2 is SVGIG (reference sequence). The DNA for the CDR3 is TGTGCCTGGAGTGCGTCTGGCAGGGGTTTTTCCTCGTTCTTC. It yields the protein CAWSASGRGFSSFF.

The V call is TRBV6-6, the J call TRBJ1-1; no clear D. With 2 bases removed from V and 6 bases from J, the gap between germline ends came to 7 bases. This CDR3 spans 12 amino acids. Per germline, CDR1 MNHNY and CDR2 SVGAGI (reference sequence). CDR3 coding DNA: TGTGCCAGCAGTTACGAACAAGCTGAAGCTTTCTTT. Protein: CASSYEQAEAFF.

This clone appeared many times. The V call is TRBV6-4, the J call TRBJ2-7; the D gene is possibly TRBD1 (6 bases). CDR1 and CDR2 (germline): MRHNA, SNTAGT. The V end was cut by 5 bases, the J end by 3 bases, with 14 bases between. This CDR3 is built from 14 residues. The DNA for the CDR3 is TGTGCCAGCAGTTGGCAGGGGAAAATCTACGAGCAGTACTTC. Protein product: CASSWQGKIYEQYF.

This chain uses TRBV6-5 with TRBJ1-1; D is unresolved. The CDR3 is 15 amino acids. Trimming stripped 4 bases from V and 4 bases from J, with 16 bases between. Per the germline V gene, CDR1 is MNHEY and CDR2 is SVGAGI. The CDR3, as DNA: TGTGCCAGCAGTTCCCGAGAGTCCCCCCGCACTGAAGCTTTCTTT. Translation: CASSSRESPRTEAFF.

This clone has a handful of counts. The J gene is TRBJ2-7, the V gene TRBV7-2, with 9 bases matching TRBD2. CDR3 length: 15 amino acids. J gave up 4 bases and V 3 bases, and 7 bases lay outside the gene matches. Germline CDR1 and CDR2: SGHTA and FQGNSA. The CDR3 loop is CASSFGGTSRYEQYF. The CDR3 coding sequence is TGTGCCAGCAGCTTCGGCGGGACTAGCAGATACGAGCAGTACTTC.

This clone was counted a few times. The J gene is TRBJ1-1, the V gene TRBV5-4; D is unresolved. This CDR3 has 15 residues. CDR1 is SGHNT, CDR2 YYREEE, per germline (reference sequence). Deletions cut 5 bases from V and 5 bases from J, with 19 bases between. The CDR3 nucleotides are TGTGCCAGCAGGGTTGCGGCTAGGGCGGGGACTGAAGCTTTCTTT. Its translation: CASRVAARAGTEAFF.

CDR3 nucleotide sequence: TGTGCCACCAGCTTCGGGACAGGGAACACCGGGGAGCTGTTTTTT. Translated, it gives CATSFGTGNTGELFF. The chain joins TRBV15 to TRBJ2-2; 8 bases agree with TRBD1. The length of the CDR3 is 15 residues. Germline V gene data show CDR1 as LNHNV and CDR2 as YYDKDF (reference sequence). J lost 1 base, V lost 5 bases, and 3 bases had no gene match.

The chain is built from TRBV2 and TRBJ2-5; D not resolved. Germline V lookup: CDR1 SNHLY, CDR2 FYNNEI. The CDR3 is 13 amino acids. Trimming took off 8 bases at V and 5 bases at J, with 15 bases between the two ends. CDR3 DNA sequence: TGTGCCAGCGTTGTGCGAGCGATGGAGACCCAGTACTTC. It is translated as CASVVRAMETQYF.

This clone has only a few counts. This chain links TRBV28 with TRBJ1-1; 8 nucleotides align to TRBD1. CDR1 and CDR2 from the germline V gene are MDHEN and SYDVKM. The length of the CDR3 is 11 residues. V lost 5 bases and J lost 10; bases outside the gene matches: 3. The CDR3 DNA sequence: TGTGCCAGCAGTCAGGACAGGGCAGCTTTCTTT. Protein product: CASSQDRAAFF.

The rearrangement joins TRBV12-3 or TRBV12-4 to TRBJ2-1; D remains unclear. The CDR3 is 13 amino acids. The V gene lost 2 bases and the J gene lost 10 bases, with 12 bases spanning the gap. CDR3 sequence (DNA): TGTGCCAGCAGTTTATCGATAGCCCGGGAGCAGTTCTTC. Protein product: CASSLSIAREQFF.

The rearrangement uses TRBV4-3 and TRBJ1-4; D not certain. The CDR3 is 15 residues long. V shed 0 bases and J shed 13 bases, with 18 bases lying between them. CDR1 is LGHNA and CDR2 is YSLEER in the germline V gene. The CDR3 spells CASSQEIVTIRRLFF. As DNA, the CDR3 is TGCGCCAGCAGCCAAGAGATTGTTACTATCCGGAGACTGTTTTTT.

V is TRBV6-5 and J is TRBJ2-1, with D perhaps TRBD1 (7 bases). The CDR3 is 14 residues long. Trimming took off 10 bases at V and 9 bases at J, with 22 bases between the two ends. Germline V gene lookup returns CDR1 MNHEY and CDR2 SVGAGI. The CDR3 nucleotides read TGTGCCACTCAGGGGGGCCGTCTTTCCAGTGAGCAGTTCTTC. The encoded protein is CATQGGRLSSEQFF.

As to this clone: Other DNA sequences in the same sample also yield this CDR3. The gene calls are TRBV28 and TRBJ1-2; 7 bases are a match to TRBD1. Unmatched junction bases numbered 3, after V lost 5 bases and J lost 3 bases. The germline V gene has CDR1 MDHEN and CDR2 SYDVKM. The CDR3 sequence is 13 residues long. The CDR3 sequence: CASSPTGDYGYTF. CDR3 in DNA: TGTGCCAGCAGTCCCACAGGGGACTATGGCTACACCTTC.

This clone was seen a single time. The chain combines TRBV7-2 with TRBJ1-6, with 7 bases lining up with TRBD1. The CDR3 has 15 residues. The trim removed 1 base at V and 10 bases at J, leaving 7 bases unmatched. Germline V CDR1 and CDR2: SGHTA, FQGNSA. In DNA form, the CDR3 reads TGTGCCAGCAGCTTAGGTGGAGGGGGCCGCTCACCCCTCCACTTT. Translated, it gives CASSLGGGGRSPLHF.

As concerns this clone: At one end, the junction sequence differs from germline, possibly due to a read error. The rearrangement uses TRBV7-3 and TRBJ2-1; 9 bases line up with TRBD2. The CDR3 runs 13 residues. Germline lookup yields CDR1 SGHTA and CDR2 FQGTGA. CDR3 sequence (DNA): TGTGCCAGCAGCTTTACACCCGGGACTAGCAAAATCTTC. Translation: CASSFTPGTSKIF.

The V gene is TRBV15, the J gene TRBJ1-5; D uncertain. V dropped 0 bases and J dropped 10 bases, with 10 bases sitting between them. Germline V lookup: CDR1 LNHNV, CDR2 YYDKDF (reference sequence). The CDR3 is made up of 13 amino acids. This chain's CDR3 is CATSRETLDPQHF. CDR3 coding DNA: TGTGCCACCAGCAGAGAAACGTTAGATCCCCAGCATTTT.

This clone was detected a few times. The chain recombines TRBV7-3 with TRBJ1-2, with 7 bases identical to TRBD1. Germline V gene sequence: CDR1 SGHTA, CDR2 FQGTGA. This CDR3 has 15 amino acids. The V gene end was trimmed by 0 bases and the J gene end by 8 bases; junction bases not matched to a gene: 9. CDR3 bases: TGTGCCAGCAGCTTAACGAGGGACAGCCCTACCGGCTACACCTTC. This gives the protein CASSLTRDSPTGYTF.

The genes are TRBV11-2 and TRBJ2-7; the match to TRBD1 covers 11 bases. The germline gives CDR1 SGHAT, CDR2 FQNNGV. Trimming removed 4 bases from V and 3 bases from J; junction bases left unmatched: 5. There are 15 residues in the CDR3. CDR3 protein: CASSSRGTGGYEQYF. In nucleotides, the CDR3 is TGTGCCAGCAGCTCCCGAGGGACAGGGGGCTACGAGCAGTACTTC.

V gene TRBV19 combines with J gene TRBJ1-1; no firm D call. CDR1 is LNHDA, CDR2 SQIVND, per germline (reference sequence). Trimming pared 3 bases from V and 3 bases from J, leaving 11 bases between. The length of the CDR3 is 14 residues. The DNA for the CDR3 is TGTGCCAGTAGTATCTCGGGGTATGACACTGAAGCTTTCTTT. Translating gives CASSISGYDTEAFF.

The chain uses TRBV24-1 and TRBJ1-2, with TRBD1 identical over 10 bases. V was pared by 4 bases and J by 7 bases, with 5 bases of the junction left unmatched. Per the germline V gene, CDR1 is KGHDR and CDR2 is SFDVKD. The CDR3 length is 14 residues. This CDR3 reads CATSDWGQGSGYTF. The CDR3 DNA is TGTGCCACCAGTGACTGGGGACAGGGGTCTGGCTACACCTTC.

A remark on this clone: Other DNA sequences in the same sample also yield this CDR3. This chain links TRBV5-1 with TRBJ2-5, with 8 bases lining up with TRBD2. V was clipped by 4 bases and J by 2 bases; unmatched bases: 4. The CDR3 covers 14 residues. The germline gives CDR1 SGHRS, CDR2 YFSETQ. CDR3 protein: CASSPGGGQETQYF. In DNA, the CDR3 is TGCGCCAGCAGCCCTGGCGGGGGGCAAGAGACCCAGTACTTC.